Following are 15 T cell receptor beta chains from one sample sequenced in a study of OX40 agonist ivuxolimab in advanced cancers. Method: immunoSEQ multiplex PCR; TCRdb's copy keeps in-frame clones and lacks some. The profile shows about 90,000 clones, 90% of them singletons. The sequenced sample was CD4+ or CD8+ T cells sorted from blood, obtained in a trial of the OX40 agonist ivuxolimab. The receptors stem from an adult with an advanced solid tumor such as melanoma, head and neck, liver or kidney cancer.

The genes are TRBV25-1 and TRBJ1-1; D may be TRBD1 (5 bases). Germline V gene lookup returns CDR1 MGHDK and CDR2 SYGVNS. The CDR3 sequence is 15 residues long. Trimming removed 1 base at V and 4 bases at J, with 13 bases between. CDR3 sequence (DNA): TGTGCCAGCAGTGAATCCATGGGGGTTATCACTGAAGCTTTCTTT. It translates to CASSESMGVITEAFF.

This sequence joins TRBV7-9 and TRBJ1-5; no clear D. Germline V gene data show CDR1 as SEHNR and CDR2 as FQNEAQ (reference sequence). The CDR3 is 15 amino acids. With 5 bases removed from V and 7 bases from J, the gap between germline ends came to 18 bases. The CDR3, as DNA: TGTGCCAGCAGCCCGATGGGCTCTAACCAGCAGCCCCAGCATTTT. This codes for CASSPMGSNQQPQHF. Based on the CDR3 plus reference TRBV7-9 and TRBJ1-5, the full variable domain is DTGVSQNPRHKITKRGQNVTFRCDPISEHNRLYWYRQTLGQGPEFLTYFQNEAQLEKSRLLSDRFSAERPKGSFSTLEIQRTEQGDSAMYLCASSPMGSNQQPQHFGDGTRLSIL.

The rearrangement joins TRBV6-6 to TRBJ1-1; 8 bases are shared with TRBD1. V gave up 5 bases and J gave up 5 bases; unmatched junction bases: 7. Germline CDR1 and CDR2: MNHNY and SVGAGI (reference sequence). CDR3 length equals 14 residues. The CDR3 nucleotides read TGTGCCAGCAGTACGGACAGGGAGGGTACTGAAGCTTTCTTT. This codes for CASSTDREGTEAFF.

V is TRBV5-1 and J is TRBJ2-1; D might be TRBD1 (5 bases). V shed 3 bases and J shed 0 bases, with 13 bases lying between them. The CDR3 length is 16 residues. Germline values: CDR1 SGHRS, CDR2 YFSETQ. The CDR3 bases are TGCGCCAGCAGCTGGAATAGGGGTACCTCCTACAATGAGCAGTTCTTC. Protein: CASSWNRGTSYNEQFF. The full variable domain, in which reference TRBV5-1 and TRBJ2-1 provide the parts outside the CDR3, is KAGVTQTPRYLIKTRGQQVTLSCSPISGHRSVSWYQQTPGQGLQFLFEYFSETQRNKGNFPGRFSGRQFSNSRSEMNVSTLELGDSALYLCASSWNRGTSYNEQFFGPGTRLTVL.

This clone was picked up one time. The V gene is TRBV7-9, the J gene TRBJ2-6, with TRBD2 as a possible D gene (6 bases). The V gene's germline CDR1 is SEHNR and CDR2 FQNEAQ (reference sequence). Deletions cut 5 bases from V and 0 bases from J, with 20 bases between. The CDR3 is 19 amino acids. In DNA, the CDR3 is TGTGCCAGCAGCCCACCTGGCGGGGAGCCCTCCTCTGGGGCCAACGTCCTGACTTTC. It is translated as CASSPPGGEPSSGANVLTF.

The CDR3 DNA reads as TGTGCCAGCAGCGACTGGGACTGGGGAAACACCGGGGAGCTGTTTTTT. Translated: CASSDWDWGNTGELFF. This chain links TRBV9 with TRBJ2-2, with a weak D call TRBD2 (6 bases). From germline, CDR1 is SGDLS and CDR2 YYNGEE. Trimming shortened V by 3 bases and J by 2 bases, and 14 bases separated the two germline ends. This CDR3 has 16 residues. Using reference TRBV9 and TRBJ2-2 for the parts outside the CDR3, the full variable domain is DSGVTQTPKHLITATGQRVTLRCSPRSGDLSVYWYQQSLDQGLQFLIQYYNGEERAKGNILERFSAQQFPDLHSELNLSSLELGDSALYFCASSDWDWGNTGELFFGEGSRLTVL.

The gene calls are TRBV27 and TRBJ1-1; 9 bases agree with TRBD1. This CDR3 comprises 16 residues. After removal of 5 bases from V and 0 bases from J, the junction contained 7 bases not matched to a gene. The germline gives CDR1 MNHEY, CDR2 SMNVEV (reference sequence). In nucleotides, the CDR3 is TGTGCCAGCAGTACCTGGACAGGGGTGCTGAACACTGAAGCTTTCTTT. Its protein is CASSTWTGVLNTEAFF.

This chain uses TRBV6-6 with TRBJ2-1, with 11 bases lining up with TRBD1. The CDR3 consists of 15 residues. CDR1 is MNHNY and CDR2 is SVGAGI in the germline V gene (reference sequence). J gave up 5 bases and V 4 bases, and 4 bases lay outside the gene matches. The chain's CDR3 is CASSWKGQGDNEQFF. CDR3 coding DNA: TGTGCCAGCAGTTGGAAGGGACAGGGGGACAATGAGCAGTTCTTC.

V is TRBV14 and J is TRBJ2-7; D gene uncertain. There are 14 residues in the CDR3. Germline V gives CDR1 SGHDN, CDR2 FVKESK. The ends were cut back, 3 bases at V and 1 base at J, with 10 bases in the middle. CDR3 nucleotide sequence: TGTGCCAGCAGCCACCCCTCAAGGTCCTACGAGCAGTACTTC. Translated: CASSHPSRSYEQYF.

The chain carries TRBV7-2 and TRBJ2-5; D might be TRBD2 (7 bases). The germline CDR1 and CDR2 sequences are SGHTA and FQGNSA. The V end lost 3 bases, the J end lost 5 bases, and 16 bases lay between the germline ends. CDR3 length: 15 residues. The CDR3: CASSLGGAGEETQYF. The CDR3 DNA reads as TGTGCCAGCAGCTTGGGGGGGGCAGGTGAGGAGACCCAGTACTTC.

The rearrangement joins TRBV5-1 to TRBJ2-3, with 13 positions matching TRBD2. V trimming: 4 bases; J trimming: 2 bases; junction bases outside the gene matches: 7. The CDR3 covers 17 residues. Germline CDR1 SGHRS, CDR2 YFSETQ. The DNA of the CDR3 is TGCGCCAGCAGCGCCCGGACTAGCGGGAGCTTCACAGATACGCAGTATTTT. Translating it yields CASSARTSGSFTDTQYF.

The rearrangement joins TRBV7-3 to TRBJ2-1; D is ambiguous. Deletions cut 1 base from V and 7 bases from J, with 5 bases between. Germline CDR1 reads SGHTA; CDR2 reads FQGTGA. This CDR3 spans 12 amino acids. CDR3 loop: CASSLIGNEQFF. The CDR3 DNA is TGTGCCAGCAGCTTAATTGGGAATGAGCAGTTCTTC.

The V gene is TRBV10-3, the J gene TRBJ2-7; tentatively, D is TRBD1 or TRBD2 (5 bases each). CDR1 ENHRY and CDR2 SYGVKD come from the germline V gene. Deletions cut 11 bases from V and 2 bases from J, with 16 bases between. CDR3 length: 13 residues. CDR3 sequence (DNA): TGTGCCCACGGGGCAGGGCTGACCTACGAGCAGTACTTC. It translates to CAHGAGLTYEQYF.

The V call is TRBV12-5, the J call TRBJ2-2; 7 nucleotides align to TRBD1. The CDR3 length is 17 residues. Trimming removed 8 bases from V and 1 base from J; junction bases left unmatched: 13. Germline CDR1 and CDR2: LGHNT and FRNRAP. This chain's CDR3 is CASSWVTGTENTGELFF. The CDR3 DNA sequence: TGTGCTAGTTCGTGGGTTACCGGGACAGAGAACACCGGGGAGCTGTTTTTT. Drawing the rest from reference TRBV12-5 and TRBJ2-2, the complete variable domain is DARVTQTPRHKVTEMGQEVTMRCQPILGHNTVFWYRQTMMQGLELLAYFRNRAPLDDSGMPKDRFSAEMPDATLATLKIQPSEPRDSAVYFCASSWVTGTENTGELFFGEGSRLTVL.

The genes are TRBV7-9 and TRBJ2-7, with D unresolved. The CDR3 is 12 amino acids. V lost 2 bases and J lost 3, with 5 bases in between. Germline-derived CDR1 and CDR2 are SEHNR and FQNEAQ (reference sequence). For the CDR3, the DNA is TGTGCCAGCAGCTTACGCAGCTACGAGCAGTACTTC. Translation: CASSLRSYEQYF.